This TCR beta chain stems from a study of blood T cells in healthy people across ages (dated by TCRdb to between 2014 and 2017). The study in broad terms: In model experiments, template switching captured roughly one uniquely barcoded TCR beta cDNA molecule for every two T cells. Four age groups were formed from the donors: young (average approximately 17 years), middle-aged (approximately 39), aged (about 62) and long-lived (about 75). Using the same blood draw, the study looked at two additional independent replicas of 1 million unique cDNA reads for two donors, one aged 18 to 30 and the other aged 80 or older. To avoid experimental bias, donors of different ages were randomly spread across the sequencing lanes. The study measured age-related changes in TCR beta repertoire diversity using deep sequencing normalized with unique cDNA molecular identifiers.

Donors were 30 to 45 systemically healthy Caucasian individuals from Russia aged 6 to 90 years. Each donor gave about 9.7 milliliters of peripheral blood, drawn into EDTA-treated Vacutainer tubes. Ficoll-Paque density-gradient centrifugation was used to isolate PBMCs, with at least 6.5 million per sample. Trizol reagent was used to extract total RNA from PBMCs, with at least 6 micrograms per sample. The percentages of naive CD45RAhigh/CD27high T cells were determined by flow cytometry on a PBMC aliquot from every donor. Concerning this clonotype itself: This clone's antigen is unknown. No base quality information exists; no much larger clone differs at one position.

The library was produced with 5' RACE. Sequencing was carried out with an Illumina HiSeq 2500. A second PCR of about 7 to 12 cycles was performed with a sample-barcoded 5' primer and a J-beta primer mix. A template-switch 5' adaptor carrying 12 random nucleotides introduced a unique molecular identifier onto each TCR beta cDNA molecule. Each sample yielded at least 3 million CDR3-containing paired-end reads. First-strand cDNA synthesis was performed from all RNA using the Mint cDNA synthesis kit, with priming by a TRBC-specific oligonucleotide. All cDNA was treated with uracil-DNA glycosylase and then went through a first 18-cycle PCR with the universal primers M1SS and BC2_uni_R. In the original analysis: Normalization of each sample was performed by random selection of 1 million high-quality reads, each carrying a distinct molecular identifier. Instead of being binned into consensus sequences, reads with shared molecular identifiers were discarded. MiTCR, with a Q25 quality threshold and the strictest error-elimination algorithm, was used for CDR3 identification, clonotype clustering and error correction. A nonparametric unseen species model using Euler transformation provided a lower-bound estimate of total TCR beta diversity. TCRdb reprocessing: public reads trimmed at Q25 with fastp, clones called with MiXCR, in-frame beta chains kept. Each entry merges the rows of one CDR3 protein and shows their most common DNA and genes. TCRdb, not the authors, supplied the V and J calls. A total of 600,000 or so distinct CDR3 sequences appear in this sample, 40% to 50% of them only once. The ten most abundant clones make up approximately 25% of the sample.

Broad study findings and their caveats: Since profiling was done on bulk unsorted PBMCs, naive and antigen-experienced compartments could not be conclusively compared. Estimates of total diversity based on one million sequenced T cells were regarded as lower bounds and as underestimates. The long-lived group showed more naive CD4+ T cells, fewer expanded clones and increased TCR diversity than the aged group, suggesting age selection. Observed TCR beta diversity per million T cells fell roughly linearly with age, and a significant reduction was already apparent by age around 40. The CMV infection status of donors was not known, potentially confounding age-related changes in expanded clonotypes. A strong correlation was found between observed TCR beta diversity and the percentage of naive T cells measured by flow cytometry.

The junction carries 11 bases between V and J, which are trimmed by 3 bases and 5 bases respectively. CDR1 and CDR2 were assigned from the germline V gene (reference sequence) as DFQATT and SNEGSKA. The CDR3 spans 12 residues, from the cysteine through the phenylalanine. Only the CDR3 region is kept as DNA, spanning 36 bases read in frame from base 1. The sequenced sample consisted of blood. In this chain, TRBV20-1 is recombined with TRBJ2-7, and perhaps TRBD1 as D gene, on 6 matching bases. The sequence was collected from a man of 80 years or more in good health. The DNA reads TGCAGTGCTAGGGGCAGGGGACACGAGCAGTACTTC. Its translation is CSARGRGHEQYF.